The entry below gives a single TCR beta chain sequence along with its context. The data belong to a study of molecular identifiers for immune sequencing clone quantification. TCRdb ran MiXCR on the PCR reads and lists one entry per CDR3 protein. Of about 510,000 distinct CDR3 sequences listed, 20% to 25% are singletons. The CDR3 contains 14 residues. V lost 3 bases, J lost 8 bases, and 6 bases stayed unmatched. CDR1 and CDR2 (germline): SGHTA, FQGNSA. The sequenced sample consisted of naive CD8+ T cells from blood, with Jurkat cell RNA spiked in. The subset is: FACS-sorted CD8+CD4-CCR7+CD45RA+ naive T cells. The sequence was collected from a human donor in good health. Some libraries in this study had Jurkat cell RNA spiked in. V gene TRBV7-2 combines with J gene TRBJ2-1, with 8 bases aligning to TRBD2. In DNA form, the CDR3 reads TGTGCCAGCAGCTTTATCGGGGGGGCAGATGAGCAGTTCTTC. Translated, it gives CASSFIGGADEQFF.